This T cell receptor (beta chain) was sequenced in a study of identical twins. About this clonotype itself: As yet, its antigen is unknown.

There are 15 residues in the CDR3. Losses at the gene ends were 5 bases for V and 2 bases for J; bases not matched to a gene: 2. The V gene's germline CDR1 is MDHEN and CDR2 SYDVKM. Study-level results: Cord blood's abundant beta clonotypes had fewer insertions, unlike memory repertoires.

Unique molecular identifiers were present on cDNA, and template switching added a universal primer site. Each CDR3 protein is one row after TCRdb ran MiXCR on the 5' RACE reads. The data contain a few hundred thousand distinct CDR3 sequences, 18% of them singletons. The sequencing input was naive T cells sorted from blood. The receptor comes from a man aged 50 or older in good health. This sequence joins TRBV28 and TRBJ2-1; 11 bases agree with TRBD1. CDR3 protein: CASSQDRGPYNEQFF. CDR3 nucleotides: TGTGCCAGCAGTCAGGACAGGGGGCCCTACAATGAGCAGTTCTTC.